These 19 T cell receptor beta chains came from one sample sequenced in a study of early T cells in non-severe SARS-CoV-2 infection. TCRdb processed the 5' RACE reads anew with MiXCR; each CDR3 protein has one entry. The sample lists some 40,000 distinct CDR3 sequences; around 6.1% were seen once. The specimen comprised whole blood, sampled at baseline. These TCRs come from an adult who was a healthcare worker with PCR-confirmed SARS-CoV-2 infection or an uninfected control (not recorded which).

The rearrangement joins TRBV6-5 to TRBJ2-3; 9 positions agree with TRBD1. CDR1 is MNHEY and CDR2 is SVGAGI in the germline V gene. With V trimmed by 5 bases and J by 2 bases, 2 bases remained unmatched. The CDR3 is made up of 14 amino acids. The CDR3 is CASSGTGHTDTQYF. In nucleotides, the CDR3 is TGTGCCAGCAGTGGGACAGGGCACACAGATACGCAGTATTTT.

The chain links TRBV3-1 to TRBJ2-7; D might be TRBD2 (7 bases). The V gene's germline CDR1 is LGHDT and CDR2 YNNKEL (reference sequence). The CDR3 runs to 13 residues. V lost 1 base and J lost 7, with 11 bases in between. The CDR3 coding sequence is TGTGCCAGCAGCCAAGGCGGGGGCAGGGAGCAGTACTTC. This translates into CASSQGGGREQYF.

The sample holds many counts of this clonotype. The V and J genes are TRBV11-3 and TRBJ2-1; 15 positions match TRBD2. The germline V gene encodes CDR1 SGHNT and CDR2 YENEEA. V shed 5 bases, J shed 9 bases, and the junction held 5 bases outside the gene matches. This CDR3 is 15 amino acids long. CDR3 sequence: CASSLGLAGGIEQFF. As DNA, the CDR3 is TGTGCCAGCAGCCTCGGACTAGCGGGAGGGATTGAGCAGTTCTTC.

This clonotype has ten or more counts. This chain joins TRBV7-6 and TRBJ2-1; 9 positions match TRBD1. V dropped 5 bases and J dropped 9; count of bases not matched to a gene: 11. The CDR3 consists of 15 residues. Germline V lookup: CDR1 SGHVS, CDR2 FNYEAQ. The CDR3 protein is CASSPVGQGGGEQFF. The CDR3 nucleotides are TGTGCCAGCAGCCCAGTGGGACAGGGAGGGGGTGAGCAGTTCTTC.

This clonotype was observed at least ten times. The chain joins TRBV28 to TRBJ1-5, with 7 bases identical to TRBD1. V lost 7 bases to trimming and J lost 3 bases; unmatched junction nucleotides: 9. Looked up from germline, CDR1 is MDHEN and CDR2 is SYDVKM. The CDR3 is made up of 15 amino acids. CDR3 amino acids: CASTLGRGNNQPQHF. The CDR3 DNA reads TGTGCCAGCACCCTGGGCAGGGGGAACAATCAGCCCCAGCATTTT.

The table lists this clonotype with a few counts. V is TRBV7-9 and J is TRBJ1-6; D is ambiguous. Germline V gene lookup returns CDR1 SEHNR and CDR2 FQNEAQ (reference sequence). This CDR3 comprises 12 residues. V was shortened by 3 bases and J by 16 bases, with 13 bases between the two germline ends. The CDR3: CASSLNSLKLHF. The CDR3 DNA reads TGTGCCAGCAGCTTGAACAGCCTGAAACTCCACTTT.

This clonotype was counted at least ten times. The chain recombines TRBV5-4 with TRBJ1-3; maybe TRBD1 (6 bases). Germline V lookup: CDR1 SGHNT, CDR2 YYREEE (reference sequence). The CDR3 is 14 residues long. V lost 2 bases and J 6 bases, leaving 12 bases between the germline ends. The CDR3 nucleotides read TGTGCCAGCAGCTTACAGGGACCTGAAAACACCATATATTTT. It translates to CASSLQGPENTIYF.

At least ten counts were recorded for this clonotype. The J gene is TRBJ2-5, the V gene TRBV7-2; 9 bases line up with TRBD1. The CDR3 loop spans 14 amino acids. V shed 4 bases and J 1 base; nucleotides not matched to a gene: 1. Germline-derived CDR1 and CDR2 are SGHTA and FQGNSA. The CDR3 bases are TGTGCCAGCAGCTGGGGACAGGGCCAAGAGACCCAGTACTTC. Its protein is CASSWGQGQETQYF.

There are many counts of this clonotype. This chain uses TRBV20-1 with TRBJ2-1; D is unresolved. Germline lookup yields CDR1 DFQATT and CDR2 SNEGSKA (reference sequence). CDR3 size: 15 residues. Trimming removed 6 bases at V and 0 bases at J, with 15 bases between. The CDR3 spells CSAWRQVSSYNEQFF. The CDR3 DNA sequence: TGCAGTGCGTGGCGGCAGGTTAGCTCCTACAATGAGCAGTTCTTC.

This chain joins TRBV5-8 and TRBJ2-7; TRBD2 might be the D (6 bases). V lost 4 bases, J lost 3 bases, and 14 bases lay in between. The CDR3 spans 14 residues. From germline, CDR1 is SGHTS and CDR2 YDEGEE. CDR3: CASSLADGSYEQYF. The CDR3 region has the DNA TGTGCCAGCAGCCTGGCGGACGGGAGCTACGAGCAGTACTTC.

This clonotype appeared many times. The chain recombines TRBV19 with TRBJ2-1, with D possibly matching TRBD2 (5 bases). This CDR3 comprises 15 residues. Germline V CDR1 and CDR2: LNHDA, SQIVND (reference sequence). Trimming stripped 3 bases from V and 7 bases from J, with 16 bases between. CDR3 amino acids: CASSIEDSRWNEQFF. The CDR3 DNA reads as TGTGCCAGTAGTATCGAGGACTCTCGATGGAATGAGCAGTTCTTC.

This clonotype was observed many times. The chain employs TRBV24-1 and TRBJ2-5, with 7 positions matching TRBD1. V lost 0 bases to trimming and J lost 5 bases; unmatched junction nucleotides: 5. The CDR3 consists of 15 residues. The germline V gene encodes CDR1 KGHDR and CDR2 SFDVKD. The CDR3 is CATSDLEGAQETQYF. The CDR3 DNA reads as TGTGCCACCAGTGATTTGGAGGGGGCGCAGGAGACCCAGTACTTC.

The chain couples TRBV20-1 to TRBJ1-1, with D possibly TRBD1 on 5 matching bases. V was clipped by 3 bases and J by 1 base, with 15 bases between them. This CDR3 region has 15 residues. Looked up from germline, CDR1 is DFQATT and CDR2 is SNEGSKA (reference sequence). In DNA, the CDR3 is TGCAGTGCTAGGGGGGTCCTCGGGCAGAACACTGAAGCTTTCTTT. Translation: CSARGVLGQNTEAFF.

This clonotype has at least ten counts. The chain joins TRBV28 to TRBJ2-1; TRBD1 matches 7 bases. In germline, CDR1 is MDHEN, CDR2 SYDVKM. The CDR3 sequence is 15 residues long. With 6 bases clipped from V and 0 bases from J, the junction kept 5 bases outside the gene matches. CDR3 bases: TGTGCCAGCAGACGCCGGGACAGCTCCTACAATGAGCAGTTCTTC. It translates to CASRRRDSSYNEQFF.

This chain uses TRBV19 with TRBJ2-3; a possible D gene is TRBD2 (5 bases). From germline, CDR1 is LNHDA and CDR2 SQIVND (reference sequence). V was pared by 3 bases and J by 5 bases, with 6 bases between. The CDR3 runs 12 residues. The CDR3 region is CASSIGGDTQYF. The CDR3 DNA sequence: TGTGCCAGTAGTATTGGAGGAGATACGCAGTATTTT.

The table lists this clonotype with a few counts. The chain couples TRBV3-1 to TRBJ1-3; D uncertain. V lost 2 bases and J 0 bases, leaving 8 bases between the germline ends. Germline CDR1 is LGHDT and CDR2 is YNNKEL (reference sequence). The CDR3 length is 15 residues. The CDR3 bases are TGTGCCAGCAGCCAACAGACCGTCTCTGGAAACACCATATATTTT. Translation gives CASSQQTVSGNTIYF.

In its sample, this clonotype was seen many times. The rearrangement joins TRBV12-3 or TRBV12-4 to TRBJ1-2; D perhaps matches TRBD1 (5 bases). This CDR3 is built from 11 residues. Trimming cost V 3 bases and J 7 bases, with 6 bases left between them. DNA for the CDR3: TGTGCCAGCAGTTTCGGGACTGGCTACACCTTC. Translation: CASSFGTGYTF.

This clonotype occurred many times. The rearrangement uses TRBV7-9 and TRBJ2-1; 8 nucleotides line up with TRBD2. Germline CDR1 reads SEHNR; CDR2 reads FQNEAQ (reference sequence). The trim removed 9 bases at V and 2 bases at J, leaving 18 bases unmatched. The CDR3 length is 18 residues. CDR3 in amino acids: CASIRLGSGSEAYNEQFF. DNA for the CDR3: TGTGCCAGTATTCGACTGGGGAGCGGGAGTGAAGCCTACAATGAGCAGTTCTTC.

This clonotype has at least ten counts. The rearrangement joins TRBV5-1 to TRBJ1-2, with D maybe TRBD1 (5 bases). There are 16 residues in the CDR3. Germline loops: CDR1 SGHRS, CDR2 YFSETQ. Trimming shortened V by 0 bases and J by 8 bases, and 20 bases separated the two germline ends. The CDR3 DNA sequence: TGCGCCAGCAGCTTGGCGGGACTAGCGGGAGGTGGCGGCTACACCTTC. It yields the protein CASSLAGLAGGGGYTF. The whole variable domain, filled in from reference TRBV5-1 and TRBJ1-2, reads KAGVTQTPRYLIKTRGQQVTLSCSPISGHRSVSWYQQTPGQGLQFLFEYFSETQRNKGNFPGRFSGRQFSNSRSEMNVSTLELGDSALYLCASSLAGLAGGGGYTFGSGTRLTVV.